The TCR beta chain described here comes from a study of cytomegalovirus exposure and HLA in healthy donors. Study summary: An analysis done earlier identified 117 million unique TCR beta sequences from about 180 million T cells.

Concerning this clone itself: What it binds is unknown.

Use of 60 Vbeta and 13 Jbeta primers characterized the PCR. Produced via immunoSEQ multiplex PCR; TCRdb's table is partial and in-frame only. Of about 130,000 clones detected, about 81% appear once; the ten largest clones hold approximately 1%. Points from the study as a whole: The study listed approximately 160 cytomegalovirus-associated TCR beta chains.

The CDR3 spans 12 residues. Per the germline V gene, CDR1 is SGHAT and CDR2 is FQNNGV. Trimming shortened V by 5 bases and J by 0 bases, and 5 bases separated the two germline ends. This TCR came from a woman younger than 45 in good health and CMV-seronegative. This chain uses TRBV11-2 with TRBJ2-7, with unresolved D. Sequenced: PBMCs. CDR3 coding DNA: TGTGCCAGCAGCCTCAGCTCCTACGAGCAGTACTTC. Amino acid sequence: CASSLSSYEQYF.